This T cell receptor beta chain is drawn from a study of blood T cell repertoires in COVID-19. Study summary: Collection of acute and convalescent COVID-19 samples took place in the United States, Italy and Spain. T cells, B-cell-depleted T cells, or PBMCs provided the cDNA or gDNA that served as material.

Original processing notes: Amplification with reference gene primers provided the estimates of nucleated cell counts. Profiling relied on immunoSEQ multiplex PCR, and the TCRdb table lists in-frame clones only, not all of them. The V and J calls and the clone size are those of that table, but D and trimming were determined from the DNA. In the table there are 20,000 to 25,000 clones, about 91% of which are singletons. The CDR3 is 15 amino acids. V lost 5 bases and J lost 7; bases outside the gene matches: 13. Germline assignment: CDR1 SNHLY and CDR2 FYNNEI. This sequence was found in a man aged 70 or older with active COVID-19. The sequencing input was peripheral blood. The chain uses TRBV2 and TRBJ2-7; 8 bases line up with TRBD1. CDR3 amino acids: CASSIGAGGTPEQYF. CDR3 DNA: TGTGCCAGCAGTATAGGGGCAGGGGGCACCCCGGAGCAGTACTTC.